This TCR beta chain originates from a study of blood T cell repertoires in COVID-19. Study background: The samples span acute and convalescent COVID-19 from the United States, Italy and Spain. The analysed material was cDNA or gDNA that came from T cells, B-cell-depleted T cells, or PBMCs.

Per the original methods: Reference gene primer amplification gave nucleated cell count estimates. Produced via immunoSEQ multiplex PCR; TCRdb's table is partial and in-frame only. For V, J and clone size, that table is used; D and trimming come from the DNA. The sample records some 200,000 clones, roughly 90% being singletons. This CDR3 region has 15 residues. The V and J ends lost 4 bases and 7 bases, in that order; junction bases with no gene match: 7. Per the germline V gene, CDR1 is LNHNV and CDR2 is YYDKDF (reference sequence). This TCR was recovered from a man in his 70s with acute or convalescent COVID-19. Sequencing used peripheral blood. The chain couples TRBV15 to TRBJ2-1; 10 bases agree with TRBD2. Here the CDR3 reads CATSTGTSAVNEQFF. The CDR3 DNA reads TGTGCCACCAGCACCGGGACTAGCGCTGTTAATGAGCAGTTCTTC.